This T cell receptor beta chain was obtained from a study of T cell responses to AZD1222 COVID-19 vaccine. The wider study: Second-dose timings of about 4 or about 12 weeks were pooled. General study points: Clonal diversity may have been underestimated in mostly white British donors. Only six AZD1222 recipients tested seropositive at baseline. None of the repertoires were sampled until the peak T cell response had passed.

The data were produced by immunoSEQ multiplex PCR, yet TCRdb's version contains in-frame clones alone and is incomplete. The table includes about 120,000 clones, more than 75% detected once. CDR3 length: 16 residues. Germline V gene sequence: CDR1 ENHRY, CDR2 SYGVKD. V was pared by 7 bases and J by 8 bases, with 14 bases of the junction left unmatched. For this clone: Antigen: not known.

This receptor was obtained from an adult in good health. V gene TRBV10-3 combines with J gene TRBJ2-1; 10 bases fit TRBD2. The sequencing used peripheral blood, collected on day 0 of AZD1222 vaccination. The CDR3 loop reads CAIKGRTSGETDEQFF. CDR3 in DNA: TGTGCCATCAAGGGGAGGACTAGCGGTGAGACTGATGAGCAGTTCTTC.